The subject of this entry is one T cell receptor beta chain. What it recognizes is unknown. The same CDR3 can be traced to other DNA sequences in this sample. The data were obtained in a study of T cell responses to AZD1222 COVID-19 vaccine. Study-level results: Baseline testing showed seropositivity in only six AZD1222 recipients.

Germline CDR1 is LNHDA and CDR2 is SQIVND (reference sequence). The CDR3 totals 13 residues. The ends were cut back, 2 bases at V and 7 bases at J, with 11 bases in the middle. Produced via immunoSEQ multiplex PCR; TCRdb's table is partial and in-frame only. The data contain 140,000 to 150,000 clones, 93% of them seen just once; the ten biggest clones take up under 6.5%. The chain combines TRBV19 with TRBJ1-2, with D unclear. The source of this sequence is an adult in good health. The sequenced sample was peripheral blood, obtained on day 0 of AZD1222 vaccination. The CDR3 loop is CASSIRGISGYTF. DNA for the CDR3: TGTGCCAGTAGTATAAGAGGCATCTCTGGCTACACCTTC.